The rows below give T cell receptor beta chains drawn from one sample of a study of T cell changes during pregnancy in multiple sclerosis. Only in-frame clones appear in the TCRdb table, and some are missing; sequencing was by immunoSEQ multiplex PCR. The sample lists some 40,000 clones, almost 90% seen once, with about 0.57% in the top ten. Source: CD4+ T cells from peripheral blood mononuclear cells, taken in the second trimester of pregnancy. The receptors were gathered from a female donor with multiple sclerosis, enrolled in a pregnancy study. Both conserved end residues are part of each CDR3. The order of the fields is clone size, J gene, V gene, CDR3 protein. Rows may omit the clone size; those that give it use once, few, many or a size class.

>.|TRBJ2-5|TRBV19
CASSPLRDPQETQYF
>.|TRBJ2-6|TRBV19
CASKRQSGANVLTF
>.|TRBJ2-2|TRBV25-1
CASSEYSNGLAGGGELFF
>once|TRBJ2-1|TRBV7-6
CASSLNTGLYNEQFF
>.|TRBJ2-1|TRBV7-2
CASSSRMGSSYNEQFF
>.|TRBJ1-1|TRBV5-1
CASSFRGTEAFF
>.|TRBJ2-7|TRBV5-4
CASSLDRLSYEQYF
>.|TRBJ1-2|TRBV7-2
CASSRTPGLKILGYTF
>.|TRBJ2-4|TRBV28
CASSPGQTFLKNIQYF
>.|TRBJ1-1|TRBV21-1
CASSKGRLVVTEAFF
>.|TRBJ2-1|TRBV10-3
CAIRTGTGINNEQFF
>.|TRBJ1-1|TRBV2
CASSFRAGTEAFF
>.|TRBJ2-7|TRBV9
CASSVPRTGDGEYEQYF
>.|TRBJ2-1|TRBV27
CASRKVAGGSYNEQFF
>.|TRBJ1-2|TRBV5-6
CASSRDRIYGYTF
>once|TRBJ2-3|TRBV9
CASSVVNGLPTDTQYF
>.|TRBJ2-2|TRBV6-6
CASRGTSERTGELFF
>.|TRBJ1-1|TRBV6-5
CASTNPGGGAFF
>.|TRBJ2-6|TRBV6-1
CASRPQGSGANVLTF
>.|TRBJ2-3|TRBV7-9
CASSSGLAGGGSTQYF
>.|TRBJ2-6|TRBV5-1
CASSRGHASSGANVLTF
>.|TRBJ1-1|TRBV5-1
CASSATGAAEAFF
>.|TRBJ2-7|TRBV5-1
CASSLGSGLIYEQYF
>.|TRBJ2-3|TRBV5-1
CASSLSQGTGRTDTQYF
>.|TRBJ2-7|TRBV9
CASSVGLPGEQYF
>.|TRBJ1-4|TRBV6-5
CASRAKRQTNEKLFF
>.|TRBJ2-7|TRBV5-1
CASRLSFQGSYEQYF
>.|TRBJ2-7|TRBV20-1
CSGGGDYEQYF
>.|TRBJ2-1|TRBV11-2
CASSPDPLAGDLGEQFF
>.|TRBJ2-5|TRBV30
CACPAGTGKETQYF
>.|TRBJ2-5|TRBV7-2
CASSLIRGMGETQYF